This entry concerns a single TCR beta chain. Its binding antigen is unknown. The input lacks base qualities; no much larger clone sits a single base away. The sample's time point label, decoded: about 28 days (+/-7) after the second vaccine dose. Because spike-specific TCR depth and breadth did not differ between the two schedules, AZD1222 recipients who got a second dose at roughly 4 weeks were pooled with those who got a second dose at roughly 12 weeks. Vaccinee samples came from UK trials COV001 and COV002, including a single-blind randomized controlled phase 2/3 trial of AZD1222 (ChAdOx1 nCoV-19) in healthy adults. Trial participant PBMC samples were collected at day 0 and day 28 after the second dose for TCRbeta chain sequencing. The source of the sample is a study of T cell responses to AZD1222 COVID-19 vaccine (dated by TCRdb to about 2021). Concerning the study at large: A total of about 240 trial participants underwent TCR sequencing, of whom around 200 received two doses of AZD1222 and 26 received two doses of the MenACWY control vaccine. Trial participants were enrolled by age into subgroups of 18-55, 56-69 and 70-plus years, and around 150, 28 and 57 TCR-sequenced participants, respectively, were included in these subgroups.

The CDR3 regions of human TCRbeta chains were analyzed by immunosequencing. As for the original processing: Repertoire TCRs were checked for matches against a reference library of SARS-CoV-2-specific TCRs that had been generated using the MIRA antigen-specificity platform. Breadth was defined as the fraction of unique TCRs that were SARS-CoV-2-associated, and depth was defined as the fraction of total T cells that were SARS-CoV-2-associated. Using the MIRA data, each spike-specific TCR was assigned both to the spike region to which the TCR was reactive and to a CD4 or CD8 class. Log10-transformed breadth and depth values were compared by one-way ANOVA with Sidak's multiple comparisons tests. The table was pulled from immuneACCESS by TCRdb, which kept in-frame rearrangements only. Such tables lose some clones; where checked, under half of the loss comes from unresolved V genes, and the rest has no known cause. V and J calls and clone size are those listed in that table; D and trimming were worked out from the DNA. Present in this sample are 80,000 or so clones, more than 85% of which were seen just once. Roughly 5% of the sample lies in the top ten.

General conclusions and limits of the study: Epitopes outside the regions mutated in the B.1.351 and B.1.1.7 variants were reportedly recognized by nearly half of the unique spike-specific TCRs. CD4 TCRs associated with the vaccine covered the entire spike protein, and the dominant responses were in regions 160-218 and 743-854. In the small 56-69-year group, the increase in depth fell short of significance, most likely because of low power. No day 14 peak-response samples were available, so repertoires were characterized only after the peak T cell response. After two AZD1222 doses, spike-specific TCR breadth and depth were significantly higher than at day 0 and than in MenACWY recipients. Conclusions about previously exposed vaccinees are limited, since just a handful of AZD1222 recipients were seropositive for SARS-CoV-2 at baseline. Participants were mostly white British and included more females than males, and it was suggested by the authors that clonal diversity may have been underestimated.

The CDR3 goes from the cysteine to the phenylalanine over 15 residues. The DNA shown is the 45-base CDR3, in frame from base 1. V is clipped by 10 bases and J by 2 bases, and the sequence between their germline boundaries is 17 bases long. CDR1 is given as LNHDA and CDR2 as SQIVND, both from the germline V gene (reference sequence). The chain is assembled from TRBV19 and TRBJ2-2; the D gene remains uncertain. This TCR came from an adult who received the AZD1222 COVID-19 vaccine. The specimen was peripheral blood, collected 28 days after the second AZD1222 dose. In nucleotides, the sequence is TGTGCCACCCGAAACCGGTCACCTAACACCGGGGAGCTGTTTTTT. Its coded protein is CATRNRSPNTGELFF.